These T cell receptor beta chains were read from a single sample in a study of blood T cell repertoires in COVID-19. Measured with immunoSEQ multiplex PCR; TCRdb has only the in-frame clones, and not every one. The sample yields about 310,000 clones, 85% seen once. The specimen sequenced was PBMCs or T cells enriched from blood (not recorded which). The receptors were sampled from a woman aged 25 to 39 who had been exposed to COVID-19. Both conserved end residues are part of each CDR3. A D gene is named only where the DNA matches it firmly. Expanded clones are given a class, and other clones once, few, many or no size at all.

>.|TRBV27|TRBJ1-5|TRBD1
CASRGTGQNNQPQHF
TGTGCCAGCAGGGGGACAGGGCAAAACAATCAGCCCCAGCATTTT
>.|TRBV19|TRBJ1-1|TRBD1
CASNLQGARTEAFF
TGTGCCAGTAACTTGCAGGGGGCGAGGACTGAAGCTTTCTTT
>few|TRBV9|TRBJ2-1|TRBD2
CASSAGLGAYNEQFF
TGTGCCAGCAGCGCCGGACTAGGGGCTTACAATGAGCAGTTCTTC
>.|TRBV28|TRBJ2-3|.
CASSFNRRPDTQYF
TGTGCCAGCAGTTTTAACAGGCGCCCGGATACGCAGTATTTT
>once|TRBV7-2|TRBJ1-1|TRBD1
CASSLVSTGVKNTEAFF
TGTGCCAGCAGCTTAGTCTCGACAGGGGTTAAGAACACTGAAGCTTTCTTT
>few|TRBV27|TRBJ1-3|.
CASWGGSGNTIYF
TGTGCCAGCTGGGGGGGCTCTGGAAACACCATATATTTT
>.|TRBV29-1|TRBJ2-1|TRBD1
CSVEIQGAYNEQFF
TGCAGCGTTGAAATACAGGGGGCCTACAATGAGCAGTTCTTC
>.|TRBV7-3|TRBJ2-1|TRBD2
CASSPGLAGGEQFF
TGTGCCAGCAGCCCCGGACTAGCGGGAGGAGAGCAGTTCTTC
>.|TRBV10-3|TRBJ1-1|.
CAISATGDTLGAEAFF
TGTGCCATCAGCGCAACCGGGGACACACTCGGCGCTGAAGCTTTCTTT
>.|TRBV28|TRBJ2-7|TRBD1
CASSSPGQGYEQYF
TGTGCCAGCAGTTCACCGGGACAGGGCTACGAGCAGTACTTC
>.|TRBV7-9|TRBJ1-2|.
CASRYGQNYGYTF
TGTGCCAGCAGATATGGACAGAACTATGGCTACACCTTC
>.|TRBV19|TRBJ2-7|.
CASSTDRDTPYEQYF
TGTGCCAGTAGTACGGACCGGGACACGCCCTACGAGCAGTACTTC
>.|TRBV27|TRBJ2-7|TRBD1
CASAPTGGFEQYF
TGTGCCAGCGCTCCGACAGGGGGGTTCGAGCAGTACTTC